The next 22 T cell receptor beta chains were all read from a single sample in a study of Tregs in tolerant kidney transplant recipients. Repertoires were generated with immunoSEQ multiplex PCR, while TCRdb's copy carries only in-frame clones and drops some. The sample totals about 11,000 clones. The nonmyeloablative bone marrow transplants came from related graft donors, with transient mixed chimerism. The sequences come from CD8+ T cells from blood (PBMCs), collected 24 months after the transplant. These receptors were taken from a human patient who received a combined kidney and bone marrow transplant. The T cells may come from the graft donor.

As regards this clone: From the germline J gene comes the end of the CDR3, since the read stops 3 residues before it. The V call is TRBV10-2, the J call TRBJ2-7; 9 bases match TRBD2. The CDR3 covers 13 residues. J gave up 3 bases and V 4 bases, and 1 base lay outside the gene matches. Germline values: CDR1 WSHSY, CDR2 SAAADI. Incomplete CDR3 DNA: TGCGCCAGCAGTGGGCGGGAGGGCTACGAG. Protein sequence: CASSGREGYE. The CDR3 as a whole reads CASSGREGYEQYF.

About this clone itself: The read is 3 residues too short to cover the CDR3 end, so that end is filled in from the germline J gene. This chain joins TRBV7-9 and TRBJ2-7; TRBD1 is a possible D gene (5 bases). Trimming took 1 base from V and 2 from J, leaving 12 bases between them. CDR3 length: 15 amino acids. CDR1 is SEHNR and CDR2 is FQNEAQ in the germline V gene (reference sequence). CDR3 sequence: CASSLVATRAYEQYF. The CDR3 bases that were read are TGTGCCAGCAGCTTAGTAGCCACCAGGGCCTACGAG.

Remarks on this clone: The sequence runs out 3 residues before the end of the CDR3; the remainder is reconstructed from the germline J gene. The chain combines TRBV6-2 or TRBV6-3 with TRBJ1-4, with 8 nucleotides matching TRBD1. The germline gives CDR1 MNHEY, CDR2 SVGEGT. V dropped 4 bases and J dropped 10; count of bases not matched to a gene: 8. The CDR3 has 14 residues. The CDR3 spells CASSSTGDYAKLFF. CDR3 bases read: TGTGCCAGCAGTTCGACAGGGGATTATGCAAAA.

As for this clone: The read finishes 3 residues shy of the CDR3 end, and the germline J gene is used to complete it. The genes are TRBV7-8 and TRBJ1-2; weak D call: TRBD1 (6 bases). The CDR3 covers 15 residues. V shed 1 base and J shed 2 bases, with 11 bases lying between them. The germline V gene encodes CDR1 SGHVS and CDR2 FQNEAQ. CDR3 DNA, as far as it was read: TGTGCCAGCAGCTTAGGAGCAGGGGAAAACTATGGC. Amino acids: CASSLGAGENYG. The whole CDR3 protein is CASSLGAGENYGYTF.

As regards this clone: The read terminates 3 residues before the CDR3 end, so the remaining end is supplied by the germline J gene. The chain joins TRBV6-1 to TRBJ2-7; 10 bases align to TRBD2. CDR3 length: 15 residues. J was trimmed by 6 bases and V by 1 base; bases with no gene match: 6. In germline, CDR1 is MNHNS, CDR2 SASEGT. The CDR3 bases that were read are TGTGCCAGCAGTGAAGGAGGACTAGCGGTAGGCGAG. The encoded protein is CASSEGGLAVGE. The entire CDR3 protein reads CASSEGGLAVGEQYF.

Concerning this clone itself: The missing CDR3 end, 3 residues past where the read stops, is filled in from the germline J gene. This chain links TRBV19 with TRBJ2-3; no firm D call. V dropped 1 base and J dropped 2 bases, with 7 bases sitting between them. Germline loops: CDR1 LNHDA, CDR2 SQIVND (reference sequence). This CDR3 is 14 amino acids long. CDR3 in amino acids: CASSIVLHTDTQYF. CDR3 bases read: TGTGCCAGTAGTATAGTACTCCACACAGATACG.

Worth noting for this clone: The CDR3 end lies 3 residues beyond the end of the read and is filled in from the germline J gene. V is TRBV5-1 and J is TRBJ2-3; the match to TRBD1 covers 9 bases. Germline trimming cut 3 bases from V and 0 bases from J; bases unmatched to any gene: 5. CDR1 is SGHRS and CDR2 is YFSETQ in the germline V gene. This CDR3 comprises 16 residues. The sequenced CDR3 bases are TGCGCCAGCAGCTCCTGGGACAGGGCTAGCACAGATACG. This sequence encodes CASSSWDRASTDT. The entire CDR3 reads CASSSWDRASTDTQYF.

Details on this clone: The read terminates 3 residues before the CDR3 end, so the remaining end is supplied by the germline J gene. The chain is built from TRBV7-9 and TRBJ2-1; a possible D gene is TRBD1 (6 bases). The germline V gene has CDR1 SEHNR and CDR2 FQNEAQ (reference sequence). The CDR3 has 12 residues. V was shortened by 5 bases and J by 8 bases, with 10 bases between the two germline ends. The sequenced part of the CDR3 DNA is TGTGCCAGCAGCACAGGGTTGGATGAG. It codes for CASSTGLDE. The entire CDR3 protein is CASSTGLDEQFF.

Details on this clone: The read ends 3 residues early relative to the CDR3; the germline J gene fills the gap. J is TRBJ1-1 and V is TRBV6-4; D ambiguous. With 3 bases removed from V and 1 base from J, the gap between germline ends came to 6 bases. The CDR3 extends over 13 amino acids. Germline V lookup: CDR1 MRHNA, CDR2 SNTAGT. The covered CDR3 bases are TGTGCCAGCAGTGAACGAGCGAACACTGAA. Translated, it gives CASSERANTE. The whole CDR3 region reads CASSERANTEAFF.

Points on this clone: The read halts 3 residues ahead of the CDR3 end, with the missing end drawn from the germline J gene. The chain recombines TRBV10-3 with TRBJ2-1; 9 bases agree with TRBD2. The CDR3 has 13 residues. Germline V CDR1 and CDR2: ENHRY, SYGVKD. The junction had 3 bases not matched to a gene; V was cut back by 4 bases and J by 8 bases. The covered CDR3 bases are TGTGCCATCAGTGCCGGGACTAGCCATGAG. It specifies CAISAGTSHE. The full-length CDR3 reads as CAISAGTSHEQFF.

About this clone itself: The sequenced fragment ends 3 residues before the CDR3 boundary, so the rest is inferred from the germline J gene. The chain couples TRBV29-1 to TRBJ2-7, with TRBD2 matching 10 bases. Germline V lookup: CDR1 SQVTM, CDR2 ANQGSEA. Losses at the gene ends were 3 bases for V and 5 bases for J; bases not matched to a gene: 7. The CDR3 has 14 residues. This chain's CDR3 is CSVDTGTSVDEQYF. The part of the CDR3 DNA that was read is TGCAGCGTTGATACCGGGACTAGCGTCGACGAG.

Regarding this clone: From the germline J gene comes the end of the CDR3, since the read stops 3 residues before it. The V gene is TRBV4-1, the J gene TRBJ1-1; D gene unclear. Germline lookup yields CDR1 MGHRA and CDR2 YSYEKL. This CDR3 has 14 amino acids. Trimming cost V 0 bases and J 4 bases, with 9 bases left between them. The sequenced part of the CDR3 DNA is TGCGCCAGCAGCCAAGATGGGCTGGCCACTGAA. Its protein is CASSQDGLATE. The CDR3, in full, reads CASSQDGLATEAFF.

About this clone: Read coverage stops 3 residues before the CDR3 terminus; the germline J gene supplies the remainder. V gene TRBV6-2 or TRBV6-3 combines with J gene TRBJ1-2, with D tentatively TRBD1 (6 bases). CDR3 length: 13 amino acids. Germline CDR1 and CDR2: MNHEY and SVGEGT. Trimming removed 8 bases from V and 2 bases from J, with 12 bases in between. The covered CDR3 bases are TGTGCCAGCCGCTGGGGGGGCAACTATGGC. Protein product: CASRWGGNYG. The CDR3 in its entirety is CASRWGGNYGYTF.

Frequency places this clone as hyperexpanded (1% or more). This CDR3 is CASSYSILAGNQETQYF. CDR3 DNA, as far as it was read: TGTGCCAGCAGTTACTCGATCCTAGCGGGAAACCAAGAGACC. The chain has TRBV6-2 or TRBV6-3 and TRBJ2-5, with 9 bases aligning to TRBD2. The read finishes 3 residues shy of the CDR3 end, and the germline J gene is used to complete it. The CDR3 has 17 residues. CDR1 is MNHEY, CDR2 SVGEGT, per germline. Germline trimming cut 0 bases from V and 0 bases from J; bases unmatched to any gene: 5.

On this clone: With the read ending 3 residues before the CDR3 end, the germline J gene is used to fill in that end. This chain uses TRBV7-8 with TRBJ1-1; possible D gene TRBD1, 6 bases. The V and J ends lost 5 bases and 4 bases respectively, with 11 bases between them. CDR3 length equals 13 residues. The germline CDR1 and CDR2 sequences are SGHVS and FQNEAQ. This CDR3 is CASSPQGFTEAFF. The DNA read from the CDR3 is TGTGCCAGCAGCCCACAGGGTTTCACTGAA.

Details on this clone: The read ends 3 residues shy of where the CDR3 ends; the end is completed using the germline J gene. The chain has TRBV19 and TRBJ2-7; 9 bases match TRBD1. The germline V gene encodes CDR1 LNHDA and CDR2 SQIVND (reference sequence). Losses at the gene ends were 7 bases for V and 2 bases for J; bases not matched to a gene: 6. This CDR3 contains 14 residues. This CDR3 is CASTAGTGPYEQYF. CDR3 DNA (partial): TGTGCCAGTACCGCCGGGACAGGGCCCTACGAG.

Incomplete CDR3 DNA: TGCAGCGGGACAGGGACGAGTACCGGGGAG. Its translation: CSGTGTSTGE. The CDR3 reads in full as CSGTGTSTGELFF. The chain uses TRBV29-1 and TRBJ2-2; 8 bases align to TRBD1. The observed sequence ends 3 residues before the CDR3 terminus, with the missing tail filled in from the germline J gene. Trimming took 7 bases from V and 5 from J; bases not matched to a gene: 6. The germline V gene has CDR1 SQVTM and CDR2 ANQGSEA. The CDR3 has 13 amino acids.

Concerning this clone: The CDR3 end lies 3 residues beyond the end of the read and is filled in from the germline J gene. This chain joins TRBV29-1 and TRBJ2-7, with TRBD1 matching 7 bases. CDR1 and CDR2 from the germline V gene are SQVTM and ANQGSEA. This CDR3 has 12 amino acids. Trimming removed 4 bases from V and 4 bases from J; junction bases left unmatched: 4. The sequenced CDR3 bases are TGCAGCGTTGGACAGGGTATTTACGAG. Amino acids: CSVGQGIYE. The entire CDR3 protein is CSVGQGIYEQYF.

To note about this clone: The CDR3 extends 3 residues past the end of the read, so its final part is completed from the germline J gene. The V gene is TRBV10-1, the J gene TRBJ2-5; possibly TRBD1 for D (7 bases). Germline V gene data show CDR1 as WNHNN and CDR2 as SYGVQD (reference sequence). The CDR3 is 18 residues long. V was clipped by 7 bases and J by 2 bases, with 26 bases between them. CDR3 sequence reads: CASISRGCGISSQETQYF. The sequenced CDR3 bases are TGCGCCAGCATTTCCAGGGGGTGCGGGATAAGCTCACAAGAGACC.

In terms of frequency, this clone is medium-sized (0.01 to 0.1%). Read coverage stops 3 residues before the CDR3 terminus; the germline J gene supplies the remainder. The same CDR3 also results from other DNA sequences found in this sample. This chain uses TRBV20-1 with TRBJ2-2, with unresolved D. V was pared by 0 bases and J by 2 bases, with 7 bases between. Per the germline V gene, CDR1 is DFQATT and CDR2 is SNEGSKA (reference sequence). CDR3 size: 14 residues. The CDR3 bases that were read are TGCAGTGCTAGAGATATTACTAACACCGGGGAG. This gives the protein CSARDITNTGE. The full CDR3 protein is CSARDITNTGELFF.

With regard to this clone: The read halts 3 residues ahead of the CDR3 end, with the missing end drawn from the germline J gene. The genes are TRBV19 and TRBJ2-1; the D gene is possibly TRBD2 (6 bases). Trimming left V 3 bases short and J 8 bases short, with 14 bases between. This CDR3 region has 14 residues. Germline V lookup: CDR1 LNHDA, CDR2 SQIVND (reference sequence). CDR3 protein: CASSIHLSGDEQFF. The sequenced part of the CDR3 DNA is TGTGCCAGTAGTATCCACCTCTCGGGGGATGAG.

As to this clone: With the read ending 3 residues before the CDR3 end, the germline J gene is used to fill in that end. This chain connects TRBV10-2 to TRBJ1-1; D is possibly TRBD1 (5 bases). Germline V CDR1 and CDR2: WSHSY, SAAADI. The CDR3 length is 14 residues. V lost 0 bases and J lost 4, with 9 bases in between. The CDR3 is CASSESFRATEAFF. Partial CDR3 DNA: TGCGCCAGCAGTGAGTCATTCAGGGCCACTGAA.